This TCR beta chain was recovered during a study of OX40 agonist ivuxolimab in advanced cancers. General notes on the study: Ivuxolimab, which targeted the costimulatory receptor OX40 (CD134), was an agonistic, fully human IgG2 monoclonal antibody. Intravenous ivuxolimab was administered to patients every 2 weeks at six dose levels: 0.01, 0.1, 0.3, 1.5, 3 and 10 mg/kg. Of the roughly 52 dose-escalation patients, hepatocellular carcinoma was present in 19, melanoma in some 15, renal cell carcinoma in 9 and head and neck cancer in 9. In the dose-escalation cohort, around four fifths of patients were male, and the mean age was 60 years with a range of roughly 23 to 79. Prior anti-PD-1, anti-PD-L1 or anti-CTLA-4 therapy was permitted, and checkpoint inhibitors had been received by less than 45% of dose-escalation patients. Partial responses were achieved by three dose-escalation patients, of whom one had hepatocellular carcinoma and two had cutaneous melanoma. The point of sequencing TCRbeta in the periphery was to test whether ivuxolimab changed TCR sequence diversity and drove clonal T-cell expansion. The monotherapy dose-escalation portion (N of about 50 patients) of the phase I ivuxolimab trial is reported in the paper. The full study reports these points: Low levels of normalized T-cell clonal expansion were also seen in some patients who did not respond. On average, CD8+ T cells showed more expanded clones than CD4+ T cells after ivuxolimab. Clonal expansion of both CD4+ and CD8+ blood T cells was observed from baseline to week 6 at doses 0.1 to 3.0 mg/kg. In partial responders in the 0.1-3.0 mg/kg groups, normalized peripheral clonal expansion was found to be among the lowest, especially among CD8+ T cells. Which antigens the clonally expanded peripheral T cells were specific for was not determined.

For sequencing of the TCRbeta CDR3 region, genomic DNA was extracted from the sorted cells. The immunoSEQ Assay was used for sequencing of TCRbeta CDR3 regions. TCRdb stores this immuneACCESS table with in-frame sequences only. Part of the clones is absent; in the studies checked, under half of the shortfall reflects unresolved V genes, and no reason is known for the rest. The sample data list tens of thousands of clones, and 80% to 90% of these were observed just once. The biggest ten clones account for 0.75% of the sample. The CDR3 covers 15 residues, taking in both the cysteine and the phenylalanine. The retained sequence is limited to the CDR3, 45 bases, with the frame set at the first base. Deletion took 4 bases off V and 0 bases off J, with a span of 13 bases between the germline ends. Patients with autoimmune disease history or receiving systemic immunosuppression were excluded from the trial. Peripheral blood for TCR sequencing was collected from all dose cohorts at baseline, on cycle 4 day 1, and on cycle 7 day 1. The samples were taken from a phase I, first-in-human, multicenter, open-label dose-escalation trial of ivuxolimab. Adults with locally advanced or metastatic melanoma, renal cell carcinoma, hepatocellular carcinoma or head and neck squamous cell carcinoma were enrolled in the trial. Before TCR sequencing, CD4+ T cells and CD8+ T cells from peripheral blood were sorted into separate populations.

As for this clone: Its antigen remains undetermined. No clone much larger than this one lies a single base away; base qualities are absent.

The sequence was obtained from an adult with an advanced solid tumor such as melanoma, head and neck, liver or kidney cancer. The V and J segments used are TRBV23-1 and TRBJ2-7, with the D gene too uncertain to name. Being an ORF, TRBV23-1 has a function that is uncertain. Sequenced material: CD4+ or CD8+ T cells sorted from blood, taken in a trial of the OX40 agonist ivuxolimab. The DNA is as follows: TGCGCCAGCAGTCCATGTCTCGCTACCTCCTACGAGCAGTACTTC. The encoded protein is CASSPCLATSYEQYF.